The entry below describes one TCR beta chain. Its antigen is unknown. The source of the sample is a study of T-cell memory formation after mild COVID-19. Study results and limitations: Researchers could not confirm that second-wave clones peaking on day 37 targeted SARS-CoV-2.

This CDR3 is 14 amino acids long. Per the germline V gene, CDR1 is SQVTM and CDR2 is ANQGSEA. Unmatched junction bases numbered 5, after V lost 3 bases and J lost 1 base. TCRdb used MiXCR to reprocess the 5' RACE reads, holding one entry per CDR3 protein. This sample has 55,000 to 70,000 distinct CDR3 sequences, with roughly a quarter found just once. The gene calls are TRBV29-1 and TRBJ1-1, with 7 bases fitting TRBD1. This TCR was sampled from a man in his late teens or twenties who had mild COVID-19 (a few samples of this study predate the infection). Cell type and time point are not known. The sequencing sample was made of PBMCs or a T cell subset sorted from them (not recorded which). CDR3 bases: TGCAGCGTTGATACAGGGGATGAGAACACTGAAGCTTTCTTT. It encodes CSVDTGDENTEAFF.